The entry below describes one T cell receptor beta chain. What it binds is not known. Germline CDR1 reads ENHRY; CDR2 reads SYGVKD. Trimming at V came to 9 bases and at J to 0 bases, leaving 2 bases not matched to a gene. The CDR3 has 12 residues. Time point defined: cycle 4 day 1 (C4D1), after less than seven weeks of nivolumab. Every single patient, without exception, relapsed after autologous stem cell transplantation, and brentuximab vedotin exposure varied. Negative selection with magnetic separation was used to purify CD4+ T cells from thawed PBMCs. Only in-frame clones appear in the TCRdb table, and some are missing; sequencing was by immunoSEQ multiplex PCR. Here the sample spans approximately 31,000 clones, around 84% being singletons. This sample was taken from a study of PD-1 blockade in classical Hodgkin lymphoma. The study, taken as a whole, reports: By C4D1, CD4+ diversity increased significantly, especially in complete responders.

The TCR was taken from a human donor with classical Hodgkin lymphoma. This chain joins TRBV10-3 and TRBJ2-7, with 7 bases lining up with TRBD2. This material consisted of CD4+ T cells from blood, taken before the fourth cycle of nivolumab. CDR3 nucleotide sequence: TGTGCCATAGGGAGGGGCTCCTACGAGCAGTACTTC. This codes for CAIGRGSYEQYF.